These 30 T cell receptor beta chains came from one sample sequenced in a study of CD8 T cells in ankylosing spondylitis. TCRdb called the 5' RACE reads again in MiXCR, with one record for every CDR3 protein. The sample lists about 36,000 distinct CDR3 sequences, 4.5% to 6% occurring once. The sequenced sample was blood, either unsorted or a sorted T cell fraction (not recorded which). Every receptor here comes from a male donor with ankylosing spondylitis or in good health (not recorded which).

The table lists this clonotype with many counts. The V call is TRBV7-8, the J call TRBJ1-2; no clear D gene. Germline V lookup: CDR1 SGHVS, CDR2 FQNEAQ. The CDR3 loop spans 17 amino acids. V was clipped by 3 bases and J by 3 bases, with 20 bases between them. The CDR3 here is CASSFRLSTKEHYGYTF. Written as DNA, the CDR3 is TGTGCCAGCAGCTTCCGCCTCTCGACTAAGGAGCACTATGGCTACACCTTC.

This clonotype was counted ten times or more. V usage is TRBV7-6 and J usage is TRBJ2-3, with D possibly TRBD1 on 5 matching bases. Germline values: CDR1 SGHVS, CDR2 FNYEAQ. The V end was cut by 1 base, the J end by 0 bases, with 8 bases between. This CDR3 is built from 15 residues. CDR3 coding DNA: TGTGCCAGCAGCTTAGAGGGGATTAGCACAGATACGCAGTATTTT. Its translation: CASSLEGISTDTQYF.

Within the sample, this clonotype is medium-sized (0.01 to 0.1%). This chain uses TRBV27 with TRBJ1-6; TRBD1 might be the D (5 bases). The CDR3 contains 15 residues. The germline gives CDR1 MNHEY, CDR2 SMNVEV (reference sequence). Between the trimmed V and J ends, which lost 5 bases and 5 bases, there was a span of 13 bases. The CDR3 here is CASSPRGLNNSPLHF. The CDR3 region has the DNA TGTGCCAGCAGTCCTAGGGGCTTAAATAATTCACCCCTCCACTTT.

This clonotype was seen ten or more times. The chain is built from TRBV2 and TRBJ2-1, with 10 bases fitting TRBD1. V lost 4 bases and J lost 6; bases outside the gene matches: 9. Germline CDR1 SNHLY, CDR2 FYNNEI. The CDR3 extends over 16 amino acids. In nucleotides, the CDR3 is TGTGCCAGCAGTGTTAGGGACAGGGGAACTTTCAATGAGCAGTTCTTC. Protein sequence: CASSVRDRGTFNEQFF. Using reference TRBV2 and TRBJ2-1 for the parts outside the CDR3, the full variable domain is EPEVTQTPSHQVTQMGQEVILRCVPISNHLYFYWYRQILGQKVEFLVSFYNNEISEKSEIFDDQFSVERPDGSNFTLKIRSTKLEDSAMYFCASSVRDRGTFNEQFFGPGTRLTVL.

This clonotype was seen at least ten times. The chain has TRBV18 and TRBJ1-1; TRBD1 agrees at 7 bases. The CDR3 runs 15 residues. The V and J ends lost 6 bases and 0 bases, in that order; junction bases with no gene match: 7. Looked up from germline, CDR1 is KGHSH and CDR2 is LQKENI. CDR3 sequence (DNA): TGTGCCAGCTCCCCTCCGGGGACAGTGAACACTGAAGCTTTCTTT. Translating it yields CASSPPGTVNTEAFF.

This clonotype showed up many times. CDR3 amino acids: CASSSDEKLFF. The CDR3 DNA sequence: TGCGCCAGCAGCTCGGATGAAAAACTGTTTTTT. The J gene is TRBJ1-4, the V gene TRBV5-1; D call uncertain. The CDR3 is made up of 11 amino acids. The ends were cut back, 3 bases at V and 6 bases at J, with 3 bases in the middle. From germline, CDR1 is SGHRS and CDR2 YFSETQ.

In its sample, this clonotype was seen many times. The V gene is TRBV24-1, the J gene TRBJ2-1; no clear D gene. Deletions cut 5 bases from V and 8 bases from J, with 18 bases between. The length of the CDR3 is 15 residues. Germline V lookup: CDR1 KGHDR, CDR2 SFDVKD. This chain's CDR3 is CATSGSRASPDEQFF. CDR3 nucleotides: TGTGCCACCAGTGGCTCCCGGGCCAGTCCGGATGAGCAGTTCTTC.

This clonotype was picked up many times. The chain carries TRBV27 and TRBJ2-7; TRBD1 matches 9 bases. V was clipped by 3 bases and J by 2 bases; unmatched bases: 11. The CDR3 is 17 residues long. CDR1 is MNHEY and CDR2 is SMNVEV in the germline V gene (reference sequence). CDR3: CASSFNMGDRDAYEQYF. CDR3 in DNA: TGTGCCAGCAGTTTCAATATGGGGGACAGGGATGCCTACGAGCAGTACTTC.

This clonotype was recorded many times. V and J are TRBV10-3 and TRBJ1-6, with TRBD1 matching 7 bases. This CDR3 has 11 amino acids. V was pared by 6 bases and J by 15 bases, with 5 bases of the junction left unmatched. From germline, CDR1 is ENHRY and CDR2 SYGVKD. The CDR3 DNA reads as TGTGCCATCAGACAGGGGCAAATCCTCCACTTT. Protein sequence: CAIRQGQILHF.

This clonotype was counted at least ten times. The V call is TRBV18, the J call TRBJ2-7; 10 nucleotides align to TRBD1. Germline V gene data show CDR1 as KGHSH and CDR2 as LQKENI. V lost 3 bases to trimming and J lost 3 bases; unmatched junction nucleotides: 5. The CDR3 totals 15 residues. CDR3 nucleotide sequence: TGTGCCAGCTCACCTACCGGGACAGGGGTCTACGAGCAGTACTTC. Protein: CASSPTGTGVYEQYF.

This clonotype was picked up many times. The rearrangement joins TRBV20-1 to TRBJ2-2, with D possibly TRBD2 on 5 matching bases. V was trimmed by 1 base and J by 6 bases, leaving 9 bases between them. Germline values: CDR1 DFQATT, CDR2 SNEGSKA (reference sequence). The CDR3 sequence is 13 residues long. CDR3 sequence (DNA): TGCAGTGCTAGAGGGGTGGGAGCCGGGGAGCTGTTTTTT. Protein: CSARGVGAGELFF.

This clonotype was recorded many times. V gene TRBV27 combines with J gene TRBJ2-1; TRBD2 agrees at 11 bases. There are 20 residues in the CDR3. Germline loops: CDR1 MNHEY, CDR2 SMNVEV (reference sequence). V gave up 3 bases and J gave up 3 bases; unmatched junction bases: 16. The CDR3: CASSFITPPGLADNYNEQFF. CDR3 DNA: TGTGCCAGCAGTTTTATAACTCCACCGGGACTAGCGGATAACTACAATGAGCAGTTCTTC.

This clonotype was seen repeatedly, ten times or more. The gene calls are TRBV20-1 and TRBJ2-7, with TRBD1 matching 8 bases. The CDR3 consists of 14 residues. Germline V gene data show CDR1 as DFQATT and CDR2 as SNEGSKA (reference sequence). Losses at the gene ends were 1 base for V and 4 bases for J; bases not matched to a gene: 6. CDR3 amino acids: CSARVTGGWYEQYF. The CDR3, as DNA: TGCAGTGCTAGAGTAACAGGGGGATGGTACGAGCAGTACTTC.

This clonotype has a count of ten or more. The chain is built from TRBV20-1 and TRBJ2-5; D uncertain. Trimming removed 5 bases from V and 5 bases from J, with 12 bases in between. This CDR3 comprises 12 residues. Germline V gene sequence: CDR1 DFQATT, CDR2 SNEGSKA (reference sequence). CDR3 region: CSAALGGETQYF. In nucleotides, the CDR3 is TGCAGTGCTGCCCTGGGCGGTGAGACCCAGTACTTC.

This clonotype was counted many times. The rearrangement joins TRBV14 to TRBJ1-2; possible D gene TRBD1, 5 bases. The CDR3 is 13 residues long. Per germline, CDR1 SGHDN and CDR2 FVKESK. Between the trimmed V and J ends, which lost 1 base and 4 bases, there was a span of 7 bases. The DNA of the CDR3 is TGTGCCAGCAGCCAAGTACAGGCCTATGGCTACACCTTC. It is translated as CASSQVQAYGYTF.

This clonotype has ten or more counts. The rearrangement uses TRBV29-1 and TRBJ2-1, with 12 positions matching TRBD2. With 3 bases clipped from V and 0 bases from J, the junction kept 12 bases outside the gene matches. The germline gives CDR1 SQVTM, CDR2 ANQGSEA. CDR3 length: 19 amino acids. This CDR3 reads CSVERLAGDLLSSYNEQFF. The CDR3 region has the DNA TGCAGCGTTGAGCGACTAGCGGGAGACCTCCTGAGCTCCTACAATGAGCAGTTCTTC.

This clonotype was counted at least ten times. This chain joins TRBV5-1 and TRBJ2-5; TRBD2 might be the D (5 bases). The V end lost 2 bases, the J end lost 4 bases, and 12 bases lay between the germline ends. Germline CDR1 reads SGHRS; CDR2 reads YFSETQ. This CDR3 has 14 residues. As DNA, the CDR3 is TGCGCCAGCAGCTTCGAGGGAGACGGAGAGACCCAGTACTTC. Residues: CASSFEGDGETQYF.

There are many counts of this clonotype. CDR3 nucleotides: TGTGCCAGCAGCCAAGTCGTGTCCAGTAACGAGCAGTACTTC. Its translation: CASSQVVSSNEQYF. This rearrangement joins TRBV14 to TRBJ2-7; the D is unclear. The CDR3 has 14 amino acids. V gave up 1 base and J gave up 5 bases, with 12 bases separating them. Germline assignment: CDR1 SGHDN and CDR2 FVKESK.

This clonotype was seen ten or more times. The rearrangement joins TRBV28 to TRBJ2-5; 10 positions agree with TRBD1. This CDR3 has 16 amino acids. Germline loops: CDR1 MDHEN, CDR2 SYDVKM. Germline trimming cut 5 bases from V and 3 bases from J; bases unmatched to any gene: 9. The CDR3: CASSTPSTGGKETQYF. The CDR3 DNA is TGTGCCAGCAGTACTCCCTCGACAGGGGGCAAAGAGACCCAGTACTTC.

This clonotype was counted at least ten times. The V and J genes are TRBV3-1 and TRBJ2-7; TRBD1 matches 8 bases. CDR3 length: 14 amino acids. Germline values: CDR1 LGHDT, CDR2 YNNKEL (reference sequence). The J segment lost 4 bases and the V segment lost 2 bases, leaving 4 bases of the junction unmatched. This CDR3 is CASSQTGGTYEQYF. The CDR3 bases are TGTGCCAGCAGCCAAACAGGGGGAACTTACGAGCAGTACTTC.

In its sample, this clonotype was seen many times. This chain joins TRBV4-2 and TRBJ2-7; tentatively, D is TRBD2 (5 bases). The germline gives CDR1 LGHNA, CDR2 YNFKEQ. This CDR3 has 14 residues. Trimming removed 4 bases from V and 4 bases from J, with 14 bases in between. CDR3 bases: TGTGCCAGCAGCCCCCTTACGGAGGATTACGAGCAGTACTTC. This codes for CASSPLTEDYEQYF.

This clonotype was picked up many times. The chain uses TRBV6-6 and TRBJ1-1; D is uncertain. Per the germline V gene, CDR1 is MNHNY and CDR2 is SVGAGI (reference sequence). Between the trimmed V and J ends, which lost 1 base and 1 base, there was a span of 4 bases. The CDR3 runs to 13 residues. The DNA of the CDR3 is TGTGCCAGCAGTTACTTGGGGAACACTGAAGCTTTCTTT. It yields the protein CASSYLGNTEAFF.

About this clonotype itself: This could be a read error, since a much larger clone is one nucleotide away. This chain links TRBV3-2 with TRBJ2-7; the DNA was not compared with TRBD2, the D call given in the table. TRBV3-2 constitutes a pseudogene. The CDR3 contains 19 residues. The CDR3 is CTSSQGLAGGSYPDYEQYF. The CDR3 DNA sequence: TGTACCAGCAGCCAGGGACTAGCGGGAGGTTCTTACCCCGACTACGAGCAGTACTTC.

This clonotype appeared many times. V gene TRBV28 combines with J gene TRBJ2-2; D may be TRBD2 (6 bases). V shed 8 bases and J shed 0 bases, with 10 bases lying between them. The germline V gene encodes CDR1 MDHEN and CDR2 SYDVKM. The CDR3 has 14 residues. The CDR3 DNA follows: TGTGCCAGCGTCGGGACTCCGAACACCGGGGAGCTGTTTTTT. Translating gives CASVGTPNTGELFF.

This clonotype was seen repeatedly, ten times or more. The chain combines TRBV5-4 with TRBJ2-2; unclear D gene. CDR1 and CDR2 (germline): SGHNT, YYREEE (reference sequence). V lost 2 bases to trimming and J lost 7 bases, with 6 bases between them. The length of the CDR3 is 12 residues. This CDR3 is CASSLGIGELFF. As DNA, the CDR3 is TGTGCCAGCAGCTTAGGGATCGGGGAGCTGTTTTTT. Using reference TRBV5-4 and TRBJ2-2 for the parts outside the CDR3, the full variable domain is ETGVTQSPTHLIKTRGQQVTLRCSSQSGHNTVSWYQQALGQGPQFIFQYYREEENGRGNFPPRFSGLQFPNYSSELNVNALELDDSALYLCASSLGIGELFFGEGSRLTVL.

This clonotype was seen many times. The genes are TRBV9 and TRBJ2-1; D ambiguous. CDR3 length: 11 amino acids. The germline V gene encodes CDR1 SGDLS and CDR2 YYNGEE. Between the trimmed V and J ends, which lost 3 bases and 9 bases, there was a span of 7 bases. Written as DNA, the CDR3 is TGTGCCAGCAGCGCGGCCGCTGAGCAGTTCTTC. Its protein is CASSAAAEQFF.

In this sample, this clonotype turned up many times. The gene calls are TRBV2 and TRBJ1-1; maybe TRBD1 (5 bases). The V and J ends lost 8 bases and 2 bases respectively, with 15 bases between them. This CDR3 is built from 14 residues. Germline loops: CDR1 SNHLY, CDR2 FYNNEI. CDR3 sequence (DNA): TGTGCCAGCGGGCCCTGGGGGGGAAACACTGAAGCTTTCTTT. Its protein product is CASGPWGGNTEAFF.

This clonotype was detected ten times or more. CDR3 sequence reads: CSARVSDSPLHF. For the CDR3, the DNA is TGCAGTGCTAGAGTGTCGGATTCACCCCTCCACTTT. The chain has TRBV20-1 and TRBJ1-6; D gene uncertain. Trimming took off 1 base at V and 8 bases at J, with 6 bases between the two ends. CDR3 size: 12 residues. CDR1 is DFQATT and CDR2 is SNEGSKA in the germline V gene (reference sequence).

In its sample, this clonotype was seen many times. The V call is TRBV28, the J call TRBJ2-7; possible D gene TRBD2, 5 bases. Germline V CDR1 and CDR2: MDHEN, SYDVKM. The CDR3 sequence is 14 residues long. V gave up 6 bases and J gave up 1 base, with 13 bases separating them. This CDR3 reads CASSTQTNSYEQYF. CDR3 nucleotides: TGTGCCAGCAGCACACAGACTAATTCCTACGAGCAGTACTTC.

At least ten counts were recorded for this clonotype. V and J are TRBV18 and TRBJ2-3; a possible D gene is TRBD1 (5 bases). V was shortened by 3 bases and J by 3 bases, with 13 bases between the two germline ends. The CDR3 runs to 15 residues. Germline loops: CDR1 KGHSH, CDR2 LQKENI. CDR3 sequence: CASSPELQGTDTQYF. In DNA form, the CDR3 reads TGTGCCAGCTCACCGGAGTTGCAGGGAACAGATACGCAGTATTTT.